Listed below are T cell receptor beta chains from one sample, sequenced in a study of blood T cells in healthy people across ages. TCRdb redid the calling of the 5' RACE reads with MiXCR, one entry per CDR3 protein. The sample lists about 670,000 distinct CDR3 sequences, over 40% occurring once. The material sequenced was blood. These receptor sequences come from a woman older than 75 in good health. Each CDR3 is given with its conserved first and last residue. D genes are given only for firm matches. A clone size is listed for some rows: how often the clone was seen (once, few, many), or a class if it is expanded.

D	V	J	size	CDR3	DNA
TRBD2	TRBV7-2	TRBJ2-3	-	CASSAGLAGGPNTQYF	TGTGCCAGCAGCGCCGGACTAGCGGGGGGGCCGAATACGCAGTATTTT
TRBD2	TRBV20-1	TRBJ2-7	-	CSFSGYSSYEQYF	TGCAGCTTTAGCGGGTACAGCTCCTACGAGCAGTACTTC
TRBD1	TRBV5-1	TRBJ2-5	-	CASSTGTGVYGQYF	TGCGCCAGCAGCACCGGGACAGGGGTTTATGGGCAGTACTTC
-	TRBV20-1	TRBJ2-5	few	CSATTDWIETQYF	TGCAGTGCTACGACCGACTGGATAGAGACCCAGTACTTC
-	TRBV29-1	TRBJ2-3	many	CSVESGAGRSTDTQYF	TGCAGCGTTGAGTCGGGGGCAGGCCGCTCCACAGATACGCAGTATTTT
TRBD2	TRBV6-1	TRBJ2-1	-	CASRTSGSSYNEQFF	TGTGCCAGCAGGACTAGCGGGAGCTCCTACAATGAGCAGTTCTTC
-	TRBV12-3/TRBV12-4	TRBJ1-4	-	CASSPRRDEKLFF	TGTGCCAGCAGTCCCAGGAGGGATGAAAAACTGTTTTTT
TRBD1	TRBV9	TRBJ2-7	-	CASSVGTGAGYEQYF	TGTGCCAGCAGCGTAGGGACAGGGGCGGGCTACGAGCAGTACTTC
-	TRBV5-1	TRBJ2-1	many	CASSLAINGDVPSYNEQFF	TGCGCCAGCAGCTTGGCCATCAACGGCGATGTCCCCTCCTACAATGAGCAGTTCTTC
-	TRBV24-1	TRBJ1-2	-	CATSDPSGADYGYTF	TGTGCCACCAGTGACCCGAGTGGGGCAGACTATGGCTACACCTTC
TRBD2	TRBV7-8	TRBJ2-1	once	CASSLRLVAGGFGSGEQFF	TGTGCCAGCAGCTTAAGGCTTGTGGCGGGAGGATTTGGTTCCGGTGAGCAGTTCTTC
TRBD1	TRBV15	TRBJ2-3	-	CATSTGQRPRDTQYF	TGTGCCACCAGCACGGGACAGCGCCCACGGGATACGCAGTATTTT
-	TRBV5-1	TRBJ1-6	-	CASSQAYLSPLHF	TGCGCCAGCAGCCAGGCATACCTATCACCCCTCCACTTT
-	TRBV18	TRBJ2-5	many	CASSPGGETQYF	TGTGCCAGCAGCCCAGGGGGGGAGACCCAGTACTTC